This T cell receptor (beta chain) comes out of a study of control samples from healthy donors and cancer patients. Germline assignment: CDR1 KGHSH and CDR2 LQKENI. The CDR3 has 15 amino acids. Between the trimmed V and J ends, which lost 2 bases and 3 bases, there was a span of 11 bases. Sequenced by immunoSEQ multiplex PCR; TCRdb stores in-frame clones only, minus some. The table has about 94,000 clones, 90% seen once. Specimen: blood. The gene calls are TRBV18 and TRBJ1-5; D not certain. This TCR derives from a woman between 18 and 29 years old in good health. Written as DNA, the CDR3 is TGTGCCAGCTCACCATCCCGGGCCGACAATCAGCCCCAGCATTTT. It translates to CASSPSRADNQPQHF.